The present entry profiles one T cell receptor (beta chain) with its context. Its antigen has not been determined. To determine HCMV serostatus, a commercial ELISA kit was used to detect HCMV-specific IgG in serum. Peripheral blood mononuclear cells were isolated from blood by Ficoll density gradient centrifugation. The sample was run on an Illumina HiSeq 2000. The TCR beta cDNA libraries were made using 5'RACE template switching, a step that added both a universal primer site and unique molecular identifiers. Priming for cDNA synthesis came from the TCR beta constant segment, and two successive PCR amplification steps followed. The paper's data handling went like this. MIGEC was used to demultiplex reads and group the reads by UMI, and MiTCR was used to assemble and quantify clonotypes. To exclude erroneous sequences, only TCR cDNA sequences supported by at least two reads were retained. Downstream repertoire analysis used the tcR package, and clonotypes were matched across fractions by CDR3 nucleotide sequence plus V segment. Antigen specificity was annotated against VDJdb with VDJmatch, allowing one amino acid substitution in CDR3. TCRdb reprocessed the public reads and reports one entry per CDR3 protein sequence, without DNA. The V and J calls come from TCRdb's annotation, not from the publication. For this sample, the table gives 400,000 to 450,000 distinct CDR3 sequences. The ten largest clonotypes hold 6% to 8% of the sample.

According to the germline V gene (reference sequence), CDR1 reads DFQATT and CDR2 reads SNEGSKA. The CDR3 runs 13 amino acids, cysteine and phenylalanine included. There is no recorded DNA. The data are from a study of T cells expressing NK-cell markers (TCRdb year 2020). With respect to the entire study: Fewer than ten donors provided sorted CD3+CD56+NKG2C+, CD3+CD56+NKG2C- and CD3+CD56-NKG2C+ T-cell subsets, whose TCR beta-chain repertoires were profiled. Seven of the eight sequenced donors were HCMV-seropositive and one was HCMV-seronegative. The study sequenced eight donors, all healthy volunteers chosen at random: three men and five women. The libraries were sequenced on Illumina HiSeq 2000/2500, MiSeq or NextSeq, producing 2 x 150 bp reads.

Points the paper makes about the study in general: In five to seven donors, the dominant CD3+CD56+NKG2C+ clonotypes were found to rank among the top 10 CD8+ clonotypes and to make up about 1.0-8% of CD8+ T cells. It remained unclear whether the expanded NKG2C-expressing T cell clones were specific for HCMV antigens. Those dominant clonotypes were again the most abundant among CD3+CD56-NKG2C+ cells in several donors, at 28.3-60.1%.

The chain was built from TRBV20-1 and TRBJ2-3; TCRdb's D gene call, TRBD2, goes unchecked for lack of DNA. Sequencing was done on a sample of blood T cells: a sorted CD56 or NKG2C T cell subset, CD4+ or CD8+ T cells, or bulk PBMC T cells (not recorded which). The receptor's source is a woman aged 18 to 75 in good health. CDR3 sequence: CSAFSLGLAGRYF.